The T cell receptor (beta chain) described here comes from a study of T cells after yellow fever vaccination. The CDR3 contains 14 residues. The ends were cut back, 0 bases at V and 5 bases at J, with 13 bases in the middle. CDR1 is DFQATT and CDR2 is SNEGSKA in the germline V gene (reference sequence). Study-level findings and limits: Bulk-population clonotypes that are abundant could appear as contaminants in FACS-sorted repertoires. The booster saw the reappearance of most primary-vaccination clones (roughly 96% CD4, 88% CD8).

In the case of this clonotype: What it binds is not known.

TCRdb re-called the 5' RACE reads with MiXCR, one entry per CDR3 protein. The sample yields 620,000 or so distinct CDR3 sequences, roughly a sixth seen once. The source is a man aged 18 to 35 who received the YFV17D yellow fever vaccine. The chain couples TRBV20-1 to TRBJ2-5, with D tentatively TRBD1 or TRBD2 (6 bases each). The input for sequencing was PBMCs, taken about 5 days after the first yellow fever vaccination. The CDR3 DNA is TGCAGTGCTAGAGATCCCCGGGGGCCGGAGACCCAGTACTTC. It encodes CSARDPRGPETQYF.